Shown below are 30 T cell receptor beta chains from a single sample sequenced in a study of blood T cell repertoires in COVID-19. Sequenced by immunoSEQ multiplex PCR; TCRdb stores in-frame clones only, minus some. The sample carries 250,000 to 350,000 clones, roughly 87% recorded once. Material for sequencing was peripheral blood. Receptors were obtained from a man aged 18 to 30 with active or convalescent COVID-19.

The gene calls are TRBV13 and TRBJ1-1, with D perhaps matching TRBD1 (6 bases). CDR3 size: 15 residues. Trimming left V 4 bases short and J 0 bases short, with 12 bases between. Germline CDR1 and CDR2: PRHDT and FYEKMQ (reference sequence). This CDR3 reads CASSSRTDLNTEAFF. DNA of the CDR3: TGTGCCAGCAGCTCCCGGACAGATCTGAACACTGAAGCTTTCTTT.

The chain carries TRBV5-1 and TRBJ2-1; 14 bases fit TRBD2. Germline V lookup: CDR1 SGHRS, CDR2 YFSETQ. Losses at the gene ends were 4 bases for V and 6 bases for J; bases not matched to a gene: 3. This CDR3 has 15 residues. The CDR3 here is CASSVGTSGSNEQFF. The CDR3 DNA reads TGCGCCAGCAGCGTCGGGACTAGCGGGAGCAATGAGCAGTTCTTC.

The genes are TRBV5-1 and TRBJ2-7; a possible D gene is TRBD1 (6 bases). Germline V lookup: CDR1 SGHRS, CDR2 YFSETQ. The CDR3 contains 14 residues. The ends were cut back, 0 bases at V and 2 bases at J, with 9 bases in the middle. For the CDR3, the DNA is TGCGCCAGCAGCTTGGGGGACACCGCCTACGAGCAGTACTTC. Residues: CASSLGDTAYEQYF.

This sequence joins TRBV24-1 and TRBJ2-4, with 7 bases lining up with TRBD2. V was clipped by 2 bases and J by 5 bases; unmatched bases: 14. CDR1 KGHDR and CDR2 SFDVKD come from the germline V gene. The CDR3 totals 18 residues. The CDR3 sequence: CATSDSERTSRSQNIQYF. Here the CDR3 DNA reads TGTGCCACCAGTGATTCGGAGCGGACTAGTCGGTCCCAAAACATTCAGTACTTC.

V usage is TRBV19 and J usage is TRBJ2-1; D is undetermined. The germline CDR1 and CDR2 sequences are LNHDA and SQIVND (reference sequence). V dropped 1 base and J dropped 2 bases, with 15 bases sitting between them. The CDR3 is made up of 17 amino acids. CDR3 coding DNA: TGTGCCAGTAGTATAGGAAAGCTAATAACCCCCTACAATGAGCAGTTCTTC. Its protein product is CASSIGKLITPYNEQFF.

This clone came up a few times. V usage is TRBV9 and J usage is TRBJ1-1; TRBD1 matches at 8 bases. V shed 3 bases, J shed 2 bases, and the junction held 6 bases outside the gene matches. CDR1 and CDR2 (germline): SGDLS, YYNGEE. The CDR3 is 15 residues long. The CDR3 reads CASSARTGSNTEAFF. CDR3 coding DNA: TGTGCCAGCAGCGCCCGGACAGGGTCAAACACTGAAGCTTTCTTT.

V is TRBV4-3 and J is TRBJ2-3; weak D call: TRBD1 (6 bases). Trimming removed 0 bases from V and 0 bases from J, with 7 bases in between. The CDR3 is made up of 15 amino acids. Germline V lookup: CDR1 LGHNA, CDR2 YSLEER. CDR3 sequence (DNA): TGCGCCAGCAGCCAAGACAGGGGAAGCACAGATACGCAGTATTTT. It is translated as CASSQDRGSTDTQYF.

V is TRBV6-5 and J is TRBJ1-4; 9 nucleotides align to TRBD1. Trimming cost V 7 bases and J 6 bases; bases outside gene matches: 6. Germline V CDR1 and CDR2: MNHEY, SVGAGI. This CDR3 is built from 14 residues. In DNA, the CDR3 is TGTGCCAGCACCCAACAGGGGGCGCATGAAAAACTGTTTTTT. As protein: CASTQQGAHEKLFF.

The rearrangement links TRBV12-5 to TRBJ2-7; tentative D call: TRBD1 (6 bases). The ends were cut back, 7 bases at V and 5 bases at J, with 18 bases in the middle. The V gene's germline CDR1 is LGHNT and CDR2 FRNRAP. The CDR3 is 14 amino acids. The CDR3 loop reads CASAPGVFGDEQYF. CDR3 DNA sequence: TGTGCTAGTGCCCCAGGGGTTTTTGGGGACGAGCAGTACTTC.

The V and J genes are TRBV18 and TRBJ1-6, with 7 bases matching TRBD1. After removal of 5 bases from V and 8 bases from J, the junction contained 9 bases not matched to a gene. There are 15 residues in the CDR3. Per the germline V gene, CDR1 is KGHSH and CDR2 is LQKENI. This CDR3 reads CASSEERTGDSPLHF. CDR3 bases: TGTGCCAGCTCAGAAGAGCGAACAGGGGATTCACCCCTCCACTTT.

As regards this clone: Because the CDR3's place on the DNA is in doubt, the DNA is left out and the CDR3 is given as listed by TCRdb. The genes are TRBV27 and TRBJ1-1; the D call in the table, TRBD1, was not verified against the DNA. The CDR3 adds up to 15 amino acids, both ends counted. Germline V gene sequence: CDR1 MNHEY, CDR2 SMNVEV (reference sequence). CDR3 sequence: CASSFRARGRSEAFF.

This chain links TRBV4-1 with TRBJ2-1, with 11 bases lining up with TRBD2. Trimming cost V 3 bases and J 7 bases; bases outside gene matches: 8. Per the germline V gene, CDR1 is MGHRA and CDR2 is YSYEKL. This CDR3 contains 16 residues. This chain's CDR3 is CASSHGSGGAFNEQFF. The DNA of the CDR3 is TGCGCCAGCAGCCATGGTAGCGGGGGGGCTTTTAATGAGCAGTTCTTC.

CDR3 in DNA: TGCGCCAGCAGCTCGATAGGGGGCGCGAGTGAAAAACTGTTTTTT. It is translated as CASSSIGGASEKLFF. V and J are TRBV5-1 and TRBJ1-4; 7 nucleotides line up with TRBD1. V gave up 3 bases and J gave up 7 bases; unmatched junction bases: 9. The germline gives CDR1 SGHRS, CDR2 YFSETQ. The CDR3 sequence is 15 residues long.

This sequence joins TRBV13 and TRBJ1-1, with D hard to call. The CDR3 totals 13 residues. Germline V gene sequence: CDR1 PRHDT, CDR2 FYEKMQ (reference sequence). V lost 2 bases to trimming and J lost 4 bases, with 8 bases between them. DNA of the CDR3: TGTGCCAGCAGCTTAAGAGAGGTCACTGAAGCTTTCTTT. Amino acid sequence: CASSLREVTEAFF.

CDR3 sequence (DNA): TGTGCCAGTAGTCCCAGGGGCTCGGGCTACACCTTC. As protein: CASSPRGSGYTF. The rearrangement uses TRBV19 and TRBJ1-2; D perhaps matches TRBD1 (6 bases). Germline CDR1 is LNHDA and CDR2 is SQIVND (reference sequence). The CDR3 sequence is 12 residues long. V dropped 5 bases and J dropped 8 bases, with 12 bases sitting between them.

This sequence joins TRBV5-8 and TRBJ1-5; the D gene is possibly TRBD1 (5 bases). CDR1 and CDR2 (germline): SGHTS, YDEGEE. The CDR3 loop spans 13 amino acids. V was shortened by 5 bases and J by 4 bases, with 10 bases between the two germline ends. This CDR3 reads CASRGASNQPQHF. CDR3 DNA: TGTGCCAGCAGAGGGGCCTCTAATCAGCCCCAGCATTTT.

This rearrangement joins TRBV5-4 to TRBJ2-7, with 8 bases lining up with TRBD2. The CDR3 totals 14 residues. Germline V CDR1 and CDR2: SGHNT, YYREEE (reference sequence). V trimming: 4 bases; J trimming: 3 bases; junction bases outside the gene matches: 6. The CDR3 DNA reads as TGTGCCAGCAGCCCGGGGGGGAGGGACTACGAGCAGTACTTC. Translated: CASSPGGRDYEQYF. Full variable domain (missing parts from reference TRBV5-4 and TRBJ2-7): ETGVTQSPTHLIKTRGQQVTLRCSSQSGHNTVSWYQQALGQGPQFIFQYYREEENGRGNFPPRFSGLQFPNYSSELNVNALELDDSALYLCASSPGGRDYEQYFGPGTRLTVT.

The gene calls are TRBV11-2 and TRBJ2-7, with D possibly matching TRBD1 (6 bases). V shed 0 bases and J shed 4 bases, with 13 bases lying between them. The CDR3 runs to 15 residues. CDR1 SGHAT and CDR2 FQNNGV come from the germline V gene. CDR3 in amino acids: CASSLEIQGSYEQYF. CDR3 bases: TGTGCCAGCAGCTTAGAAATACAGGGTTCTTACGAGCAGTACTTC.

CDR3 region: CASSSYIGQGTNQPQHF. The CDR3 region has the DNA TGTGCCAGCAGCTCATATATCGGACAGGGCACCAATCAGCCCCAGCATTTT. The chain joins TRBV11-2 to TRBJ1-5; 8 bases are shared with TRBD1. The V gene's germline CDR1 is SGHAT and CDR2 FQNNGV. The CDR3 extends over 17 amino acids. Trimming removed 4 bases from V and 3 bases from J; junction bases left unmatched: 11.

This clone occurred many times. The chain has TRBV18 and TRBJ1-4; D not certain. Trimming cost V 2 bases and J 3 bases, with 13 bases left between them. This CDR3 region has 16 residues. Per germline, CDR1 KGHSH and CDR2 LQKENI. The CDR3 DNA sequence: TGTGCCAGCTCACCAAGTGGCCAGCGGCCTAATGAAAAACTGTTTTTT. Amino acid sequence: CASSPSGQRPNEKLFF.

This sequence joins TRBV1 and TRBJ1-1; TRBD1 is the table's D call and was not checked against the DNA. TRBV1 is a pseudogene. CDR3 length: 14 amino acids. The CDR3 DNA follows: TGCACCAGCAGCCAAGATTGGGGGCTCGCTGAAGCTTTCTTT. Translating it yields CTSSQDWGLAEAFF.

V usage is TRBV11-1 and J usage is TRBJ2-5; D is uncertain. Trimming removed 5 bases from V and 4 bases from J, with 11 bases in between. The CDR3 is made up of 13 amino acids. Germline V gives CDR1 SGHAT, CDR2 FQDESV (reference sequence). The CDR3 protein is CASSPGPRETQYF. For the CDR3, the DNA is TGTGCCAGCAGCCCCGGTCCACGAGAGACCCAGTACTTC.

V usage is TRBV6-1 and J usage is TRBJ1-5, with D unclear. V gave up 0 bases and J gave up 6 bases, with 9 bases separating them. The CDR3 length is 14 residues. Germline V lookup: CDR1 MNHNS, CDR2 SASEGT. Written as DNA, the CDR3 is TGTGCCAGCAGTGAAGCGCGGGGTGGTCAGCCCCAGCATTTT. It yields the protein CASSEARGGQPQHF.

The J gene is TRBJ1-4, the V gene TRBV3-1 (or the pseudogene TRBV3-2), with TRBD1 identical over 7 bases. The CDR3 contains 18 residues. V lost 4 bases, J lost 6 bases, and 17 bases stayed unmatched. CDR1 is LGHDT and CDR2 is YNNKEL in the germline V gene (reference sequence). DNA of the CDR3: TGTGCCAGCAGCCGTAGGGTGGGAGAGGGGGCGATTTATGAAAAACTGTTTTTT. Amino acid sequence: CASSRRVGEGAIYEKLFF.

This clone has a single count. The V gene is TRBV24-1, the J gene TRBJ2-2; D ambiguous. The CDR3 runs 15 residues. Germline V gene lookup returns CDR1 KGHDR and CDR2 SFDVKD. The V gene lost 3 bases and the J gene lost 4 bases, with 11 bases spanning the gap. CDR3 nucleotide sequence: TGTGCCACCAGTGATCCTAATGCCCCCACCGGGGAGCTGTTTTTT. Translated: CATSDPNAPTGELFF.

This chain uses TRBV13 with TRBJ1-1; D is possibly TRBD1 (5 bases). Between the trimmed V and J ends, which lost 3 bases and 5 bases, there was a span of 10 bases. CDR1 and CDR2 (germline): PRHDT, FYEKMQ (reference sequence). The CDR3 spans 13 residues. The CDR3 spells CASSFKGRTEAFF. The CDR3 nucleotides read TGTGCCAGCAGCTTTAAGGGGAGGACTGAAGCTTTCTTT. Combining the CDR3 with reference TRBV13 and TRBJ1-1 gives the whole variable domain AAGVIQSPRHLIKEKRETATLKCYPIPRHDTVYWYQQGPGQDPQFLISFYEKMQSDKGSIPDRFSAQQFSDYHSELNMSSLELGDSALYFCASSFKGRTEAFFGQGTRLTVV.

V gene TRBV15 combines with J gene TRBJ2-7, with D unresolved. Germline V CDR1 and CDR2: LNHNV, YYDKDF (reference sequence). The CDR3 is made up of 15 amino acids. Trimming pared 0 bases from V and 4 bases from J, leaving 13 bases between. CDR3 DNA: TGTGCCACCAGCAGAGACAGCAATTACGGGTACGAGCAGTACTTC. Its protein is CATSRDSNYGYEQYF.

This chain links TRBV6-5 with TRBJ1-5, with D perhaps TRBD1 (6 bases). Germline V gene sequence: CDR1 MNHEY, CDR2 SVGAGI. This CDR3 has 15 residues. Trimming shortened V by 6 bases and J by 5 bases, and 17 bases separated the two germline ends. CDR3 region: CASRTLRGADQPQHF. Written as DNA, the CDR3 is TGTGCCAGCAGGACCCTTCGGGGGGCCGATCAGCCCCAGCATTTT.

The chain links TRBV7-9 to TRBJ1-2, with a possible D match to TRBD1 (5 bases). The CDR3 covers 14 residues. The germline V and J ends were trimmed by 2 bases and 6 bases, with 13 bases remaining between them. In germline, CDR1 is SEHNR, CDR2 FQNEAQ (reference sequence). The CDR3 is CASSLQRGGDGYTF. CDR3 DNA sequence: TGTGCCAGCAGCTTACAAAGGGGAGGGGATGGCTACACCTTC.

The chain couples TRBV4-3 to TRBJ2-1, with 9 bases aligning to TRBD1. The CDR3 spans 21 residues. J was trimmed by 0 bases and V by 4 bases; bases with no gene match: 19. Germline V gene lookup returns CDR1 LGHNA and CDR2 YSLEER. The CDR3 region has the DNA TGCGCCAGCAGCCCCCGAGACTGGACAGGGGACCGAATAAGCTCCTACAATGAGCAGTTCTTC. Translation gives CASSPRDWTGDRISSYNEQFF.